The source of this TCR beta chain is a study of metastatic and nonmetastatic thyroid tumors. Whole-study context: Malignant thyroid and benign thyroid patients provided blood and tumor or nodule tissue whose repertoires were compared. Findings and caveats of the study: The study reportedly found significantly higher TCR beta diversity in malignant thyroid tumors than benign nodules, in blood and tumor.

No patient received treatment before thyroid surgery. As for this clone: The target antigen is unknown. It may be a read error: a sequence one base away is much more abundant.

TCRdb called clones again from the PCR reads with MiXCR. The sample lists some 45,000 clones, about 12% occurring once. Sequencing was performed on blood. The receptor's source is a male donor with papillary thyroid cancer or a benign thyroid nodule (not recorded which). Some clones in this sample may be carry-over from other donors' samples.

The CDR3 DNA reads TGTGCCAGCACCTCTAGCGTCCCGGCCAAAAACATTCAGTACTTC. Amino acid sequence: CASTSSVPAKNIQYF. V gene TRBV11-2 combines with J gene TRBJ2-4, with a tentative D call TRBD2 (6 bases). CDR1 is SGHAT, CDR2 FQNNGV, per germline. The CDR3 spans 15 residues. V dropped 7 bases and J dropped 1 base, with 14 bases sitting between them.